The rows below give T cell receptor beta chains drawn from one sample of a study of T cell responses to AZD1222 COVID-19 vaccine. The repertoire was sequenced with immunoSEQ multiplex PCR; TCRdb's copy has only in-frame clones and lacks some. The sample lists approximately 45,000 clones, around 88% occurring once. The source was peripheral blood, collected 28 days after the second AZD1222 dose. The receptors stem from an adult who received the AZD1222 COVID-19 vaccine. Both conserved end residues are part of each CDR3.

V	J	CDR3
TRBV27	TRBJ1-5	CASSQQGAGNQPQHF
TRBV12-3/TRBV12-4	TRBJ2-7	CASSRSSYEQYF
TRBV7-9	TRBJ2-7	CASSHRDGTYEQYF
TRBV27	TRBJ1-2	CASSLRGGPFGYTF
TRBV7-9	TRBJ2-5	CASSPTGTVGETQYF
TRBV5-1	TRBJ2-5	CASSFAGARETQYF
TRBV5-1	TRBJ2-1	CASSLASTSYNEQFF
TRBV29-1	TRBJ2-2	CSVIHRIDGELFF
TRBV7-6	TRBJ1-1	CASSRYGPRSVVNTEAFF
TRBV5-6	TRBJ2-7	CASSLATGLASYEQYF
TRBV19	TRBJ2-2	CASSLIPLDRADTGELFF
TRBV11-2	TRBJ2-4	CASRGIGVSIQYF
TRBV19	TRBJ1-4	CASSVYPDAATNEKLFF
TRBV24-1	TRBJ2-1	CATSDSGGGRRSNEQFF
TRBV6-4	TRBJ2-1	CASSDSSLAGASLNEQFF
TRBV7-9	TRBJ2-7	CASSLGGTVSYEQYF
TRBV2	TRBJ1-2	CASSYNTGGVDYGYTF
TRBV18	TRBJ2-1	CASLVEHEQFF
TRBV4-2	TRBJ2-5	CASSQQPRGQGQETQYF
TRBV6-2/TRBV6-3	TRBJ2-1	CASSYPRTSGSNEQFF
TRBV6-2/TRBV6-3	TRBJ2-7	CASSYDGGKTTYEQYF
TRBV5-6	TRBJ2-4	CASSWGGGLAKNIQYF
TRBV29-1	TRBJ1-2	CSAGGGAYGYTF
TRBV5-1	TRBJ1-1	CASSNPGQGGTEAFF
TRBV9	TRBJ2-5	CASSAQGTGEETQYF
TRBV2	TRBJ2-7	CASSEALRGTSSSYEQYF
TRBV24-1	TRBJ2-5	CATSDATSAGETQYF
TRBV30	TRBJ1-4	CAWRGAGMEKLFF
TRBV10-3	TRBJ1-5	CASSGDYQPQHF
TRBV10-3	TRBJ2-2	CAISDPGSTGELFF
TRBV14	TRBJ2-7	CASSPHRAFYEQYF
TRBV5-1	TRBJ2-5	CASSQGTVQETQYF
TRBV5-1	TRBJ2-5	CASSLDTSGGIQETQYF
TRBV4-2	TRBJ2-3	CASSQDLSVDTQYF
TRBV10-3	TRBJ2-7	CAISDESSYEQYF
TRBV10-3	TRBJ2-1	CAIKERERNEQFF
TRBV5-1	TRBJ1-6	CASSLQGDNSPLHF
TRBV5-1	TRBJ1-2	CASSLGQDLNGYTF
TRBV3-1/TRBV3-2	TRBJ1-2	CASSRSTGARGYTF
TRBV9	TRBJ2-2	CASKGGNTGELFF
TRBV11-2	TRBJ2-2	CASSSQGPAGELFF
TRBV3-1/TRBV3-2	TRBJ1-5	CASSQGTGVLQPQHF
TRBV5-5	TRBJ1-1	CASSQSATLTEAFF
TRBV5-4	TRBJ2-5	CASSKRLAGVEETQYF
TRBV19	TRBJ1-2	CASSPGDLYGYTF
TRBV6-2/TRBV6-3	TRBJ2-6	CASSNRRDPRFSGANVLTF